Each of the 18 T cell receptor beta chains below was sequenced from the same sample in a study of cytomegalovirus exposure and HLA in healthy donors (dated by TCRdb to the late 2010s). The method was the immunoSEQ multiplex PCR assay. For the multiplex PCR, a mixture combining 60 forward primers for TCR Vbeta segments and 13 reverse primers for TCR Jbeta segments was used. Drawn from immuneACCESS, this table holds only the in-frame rearrangements with V and J called that TCRdb kept. Clones are partly lost; checked studies trace under half to an unresolved V gene and leave the rest unexplained. This sample holds over 150,000 clones; approximately 79% were observed only once. The ten largest make up about 4.5% of the sample. Sequenced input: PBMCs. These TCRs come from a man between 40 and 49 years old in good health and CMV-seronegative.

This chain uses TRBV9 with TRBJ2-7; 7 nucleotides match TRBD1. Per the germline V gene, CDR1 is SGDLS and CDR2 is YYNGEE. Unmatched junction bases numbered 10, after V lost 3 bases and J lost 10 bases. CDR3 size: 13 residues. The CDR3 region has the DNA TGTGCCAGCAGCGAGGGACAGAGAGAGATCCAGTACTTC. It encodes CASSEGQREIQYF. The full variable domain, completed using reference TRBV9 and TRBJ2-7, is DSGVTQTPKHLITATGQRVTLRCSPRSGDLSVYWYQQSLDQGLQFLIQYYNGEERAKGNILERFSAQQFPDLHSELNLSSLELGDSALYFCASSEGQREIQYFGPGTRLTVT.

The rearrangement uses TRBV2 and TRBJ2-7, with D perhaps TRBD2 (5 bases). Germline lookup yields CDR1 SNHLY and CDR2 FYNNEI. V was clipped by 5 bases and J by 4 bases, with 18 bases between them. CDR3 length equals 15 residues. CDR3 nucleotide sequence: TGTGCCAGCAGTCGATCTCAGAGCGGCAGTTACGAGCAGTACTTC. Translation: CASSRSQSGSYEQYF.

This clone showed up just a few times. J is TRBJ2-6 and V is TRBV29-1, with a tentative D call TRBD1 (5 bases). Per germline, CDR1 SQVTM and CDR2 ANQGSEA. With 6 bases removed from V and 0 bases from J, the gap between germline ends came to 15 bases. This CDR3 spans 16 amino acids. CDR3 in DNA: TGCAGCGTCGATGCCAGGGTGAGCTCTGGGGCCAACGTCCTGACTTTC. It codes for CSVDARVSSGANVLTF.

J is TRBJ2-3 and V is TRBV7-3; the match to TRBD2 covers 10 bases. Per germline, CDR1 SGHTA and CDR2 FQGTGA. This CDR3 region has 18 residues. Losses at the gene ends were 5 bases for V and 1 base for J; bases not matched to a gene: 12. CDR3 protein: CASSPPGSGGPRTDTQYF. The CDR3 nucleotides are TGTGCCAGCAGCCCCCCGGGTAGCGGGGGGCCTCGCACAGATACGCAGTATTTT. Complete variable domain (other parts from reference TRBV7-3 and TRBJ2-3): GAGVSQTPSNKVTEKGKYVELRCDPISGHTALYWYRQSLGQGPEFLIYFQGTGAADDSGLPNDRFFAVRPEGSVSTLKIQRTERGDSAVYLCASSPPGSGGPRTDTQYFGPGTRLTVL.

This sequence joins TRBV5-1 and TRBJ2-7; perhaps TRBD1 as D (6 bases). The germline CDR1 and CDR2 sequences are SGHRS and YFSETQ. Trimming left V 4 bases short and J 2 bases short, with 10 bases between. This CDR3 region has 13 residues. CDR3 sequence (DNA): TGCGCCAGCAGCAAAGGACAGACCTACGAGCAGTACTTC. It translates to CASSKGQTYEQYF.

This rearrangement joins TRBV7-8 to TRBJ1-1; no clear D gene. There are 13 residues in the CDR3. Germline assignment: CDR1 SGHVS and CDR2 FQNEAQ. V lost 4 bases and J lost 1, with 7 bases in between. The DNA of the CDR3 is TGTGCCAGCAGCTGGAGTTGGAACACTGAAGCTTTCTTT. Translating it yields CASSWSWNTEAFF. Full variable domain (remainder filled in from reference TRBV7-8 and TRBJ1-1): GAGVSQSPRYKVAKRGQDVALRCDPISGHVSLFWYQQALGQGPEFLTYFQNEAQLDKSGLPSDRFFAERPEGSVSTLKIQRTQQEDSAVYLCASSWSWNTEAFFGQGTRLTVV.

The CDR3 sequence: CASSDRRNTGELFF. CDR3 DNA sequence: TGTGCCAGCAGTGACAGGCGTAACACCGGGGAGCTGTTTTTT. The chain joins TRBV25-1 to TRBJ2-2, with unresolved D. V was shortened by 3 bases and J by 2 bases, with 7 bases between the two germline ends. From germline, CDR1 is MGHDK and CDR2 SYGVNS. The CDR3 extends over 14 amino acids.

V is TRBV6-5 and J is TRBJ2-1, with D maybe TRBD1 (5 bases). The length of the CDR3 is 13 residues. In germline, CDR1 is MNHEY, CDR2 SVGAGI. Deletions cut 6 bases from V and 4 bases from J, with 10 bases between. The CDR3 DNA reads as TGTGCCAGCAGCCTAACAGGTTACAATGAGCAGTTCTTC. Translating it yields CASSLTGYNEQFF.

The V and J genes are TRBV30 and TRBJ1-1; 9 positions match TRBD1. Per the germline V gene, CDR1 is GTSNPN and CDR2 is SVGIG (reference sequence). Germline trimming cut 2 bases from V and 4 bases from J; bases unmatched to any gene: 11. CDR3 length: 16 amino acids. The CDR3 region is CAWSKSGTGFRTEAFF. CDR3 DNA: TGTGCCTGGAGTAAATCCGGGACAGGGTTTCGCACTGAAGCTTTCTTT.

This chain uses TRBV11-2 with TRBJ2-7; TRBD1 matches at 12 bases. Germline CDR1 reads SGHAT; CDR2 reads FQNNGV. The CDR3 extends over 14 amino acids. The V and J ends lost 5 bases and 6 bases, in that order; junction bases with no gene match: 5. As DNA, the CDR3 is TGTGCCAGCAGCATCCGGGACAGGGGGCTCGAGCAGTACTTC. As protein: CASSIRDRGLEQYF. The whole variable domain, filled in from reference TRBV11-2 and TRBJ2-7, reads EAGVAQSPRYKIIEKRQSVAFWCNPISGHATLYWYQQILGQGPKLLIQFQNNGVVDDSQLPKDRFSAERLKGVDSTLKIQPAKLEDSAVYLCASSIRDRGLEQYFGPGTRLTVT.

The chain recombines TRBV6-1 with TRBJ2-7, with TRBD2 matching 8 bases. The CDR3 sequence is 15 residues long. Looked up from germline, CDR1 is MNHNS and CDR2 is SASEGT. Trimming removed 1 base from V and 5 bases from J; junction bases left unmatched: 7. CDR3 protein: CASSEVRGGAHEQYF. The CDR3 region has the DNA TGTGCCAGCAGTGAAGTTCGGGGGGGGGCCCACGAGCAGTACTTC.

The chain joins TRBV5-4 to TRBJ1-6; tentatively, D is TRBD1 (6 bases). The CDR3 covers 16 residues. Per germline, CDR1 SGHNT and CDR2 YYREEE (reference sequence). The V gene lost 1 base and the J gene lost 4 bases, with 12 bases spanning the gap. The CDR3 nucleotides are TGTGCCAGCAGCTTGATGGGGGCACCTTATAATTCACCCCTCCACTTT. It yields the protein CASSLMGAPYNSPLHF.

The table lists this clone with a few counts. The chain combines TRBV7-9 with TRBJ2-7; 9 bases match TRBD2. Germline values: CDR1 SEHNR, CDR2 FQNEAQ (reference sequence). Germline trimming cut 5 bases from V and 4 bases from J; bases unmatched to any gene: 18. This CDR3 is 18 amino acids long. CDR3 nucleotide sequence: TGTGCCAGCAGCGGCGTCGGGGTAGCGGGGGCCCGGGAGTACGAGCAGTACTTC. Translation gives CASSGVGVAGAREYEQYF. Supplemented by reference TRBV7-9 and TRBJ2-7, the full variable domain reads DTGVSQNPRHKITKRGQNVTFRCDPISEHNRLYWYRQTLGQGPEFLTYFQNEAQLEKSRLLSDRFSAERPKGSFSTLEIQRTEQGDSAMYLCASSGVGVAGAREYEQYFGPGTRLTVT.

The J gene is TRBJ2-7, the V gene TRBV28; 9 bases are a match to TRBD1. The V gene end was trimmed by 5 bases and the J gene end by 4 bases; junction bases not matched to a gene: 9. This CDR3 has 15 amino acids. The germline V gene has CDR1 MDHEN and CDR2 SYDVKM. CDR3 bases: TGTGCCAGCAGTACCCCACGGGACAGGGATTACGAGCAGTACTTC. Its translation is CASSTPRDRDYEQYF. Full variable domain (missing parts from reference TRBV28 and TRBJ2-7): DVKVTQSSRYLVKRTGEKVFLECVQDMDHENMFWYRQDPGLGLRLIYFSYDVKMKEKGDIPEGYSVSREKKERFSLILESASTNQTSMYLCASSTPRDRDYEQYFGPGTRLTVT.

A few counts support this clone. The chain carries TRBV7-8 and TRBJ1-1; a possible D gene is TRBD1 (6 bases). This CDR3 has 15 amino acids. V dropped 5 bases and J dropped 4 bases, with 17 bases sitting between them. CDR1 SGHVS and CDR2 FQNEAQ come from the germline V gene. CDR3 bases: TGTGCCAGCAGCCAAGCGGGGGGGGCGGTCACTGAAGCTTTCTTT. The encoded protein is CASSQAGGAVTEAFF.

The chain has TRBV5-1 and TRBJ1-2; TRBD1 is a possible D gene (5 bases). The V end was cut by 4 bases, the J end by 3 bases, with 13 bases between. In germline, CDR1 is SGHRS, CDR2 YFSETQ. The CDR3 runs to 14 residues. The CDR3 loop reads CASSVDRAHYGYTF. CDR3 DNA sequence: TGCGCCAGCAGCGTCGACAGAGCCCACTATGGCTACACCTTC. Based on the CDR3 plus reference TRBV5-1 and TRBJ1-2, the full variable domain is KAGVTQTPRYLIKTRGQQVTLSCSPISGHRSVSWYQQTPGQGLQFLFEYFSETQRNKGNFPGRFSGRQFSNSRSEMNVSTLELGDSALYLCASSVDRAHYGYTFGSGTRLTVV.

V usage is TRBV28 and J usage is TRBJ1-5; 9 bases match TRBD1. This CDR3 is built from 17 residues. J lost 4 bases, V lost 6 bases, and 13 bases had no gene match. Looked up from germline, CDR1 is MDHEN and CDR2 is SYDVKM. DNA for the CDR3: TGTGCCAGCAGCCCGAGCCTGACAGGGGGAGTAAATCAGCCCCAGCATTTT. Translation: CASSPSLTGGVNQPQHF.

This rearrangement joins TRBV6-5 to TRBJ2-5; weak D call: TRBD2 (6 bases). The end of the DNA fits TRBJ2-7 better, so the J call may be wrong. The CDR3 runs 14 residues. Looked up from germline, CDR1 is MNHEY and CDR2 is SVGAGI. The CDR3 coding sequence is TGTGCCAGCAGTTACTCGTGGAGGGCCTACGAGCAGTACTTC. Translating gives CASSYSWRAYEQYF.